These 3 T cell receptor beta chains came from one sample sequenced in a study of blood T cell repertoires in COVID-19 (dated by TCRdb to about 2020). The library was made by the immunoSEQ multiplex PCR assay. TCRdb re-hosts the immuneACCESS table, in-frame sequences only. Its copies lack some clones; in the studies checked, an unresolved V gene accounts for under half of them, and the cause for the rest is not known. Counted in this sample were roughly 63,000 clones; roughly four fifths of them appeared once. The ten top clones hold roughly 27% of the sample. The sequenced sample was peripheral blood. The receptors were sampled from an elderly woman with acute or convalescent COVID-19.

The V and J genes are TRBV5-6 and TRBJ1-1, with unresolved D. The CDR3 runs 12 residues. With 2 bases removed from V and 4 bases from J, the gap between germline ends came to 6 bases. CDR1 SGHDT and CDR2 YYEEEE come from the germline V gene. The CDR3 region is CASSFLSTEAFF. CDR3 nucleotide sequence: TGTGCCAGCAGCTTTCTGAGCACTGAAGCTTTCTTT. The entire variable domain, with the rest obtained from reference TRBV5-6 and TRBJ1-1, is as follows: DAGVTQSPTHLIKTRGQQVTLRCSPKSGHDTVSWYQQALGQGPQFIFQYYEEEERQRGNFPDRFSGHQFPNYSSELNVNALLLGDSALYLCASSFLSTEAFFGQGTRLTVV.

The chain joins TRBV5-5 to TRBJ1-4; 10 bases are a match to TRBD1. Trimming removed 4 bases from V and 0 bases from J; junction bases left unmatched: 9. From germline, CDR1 is SGHKS and CDR2 YYEKEE (reference sequence). CDR3 length equals 18 residues. The CDR3 sequence is CASSLRTGGYATNEKLFF. The DNA of the CDR3 is TGTGCCAGCAGCCTACGGACAGGGGGGTATGCAACTAATGAAAAACTGTTTTTT.

The chain is built from TRBV11-2 and TRBJ2-3, with D possibly matching TRBD2 (6 bases). Trimming took off 1 base at V and 3 bases at J, with 8 bases between the two ends. This CDR3 is built from 14 residues. Germline CDR1 and CDR2: SGHAT and FQNNGV. The CDR3 DNA sequence: TGTGCCAGCAGCTTAGGGGGGAGGACAGATACGCAGTATTTT. This translates into CASSLGGRTDTQYF.